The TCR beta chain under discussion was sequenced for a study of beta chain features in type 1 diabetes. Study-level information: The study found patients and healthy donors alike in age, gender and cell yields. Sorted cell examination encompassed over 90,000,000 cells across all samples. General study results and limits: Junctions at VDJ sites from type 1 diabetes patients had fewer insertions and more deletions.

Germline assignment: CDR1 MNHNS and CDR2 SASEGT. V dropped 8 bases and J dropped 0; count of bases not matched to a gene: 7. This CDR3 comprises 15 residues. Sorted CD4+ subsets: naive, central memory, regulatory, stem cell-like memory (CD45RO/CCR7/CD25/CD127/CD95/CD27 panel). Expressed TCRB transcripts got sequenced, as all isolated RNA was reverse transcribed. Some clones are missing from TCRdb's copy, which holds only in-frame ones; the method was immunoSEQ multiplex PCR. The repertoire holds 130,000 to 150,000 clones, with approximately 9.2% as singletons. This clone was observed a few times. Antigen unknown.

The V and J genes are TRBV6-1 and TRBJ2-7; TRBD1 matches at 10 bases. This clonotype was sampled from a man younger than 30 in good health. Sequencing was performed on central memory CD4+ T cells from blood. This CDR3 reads CASDSRDRGSYEQYF. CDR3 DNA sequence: TGTGCCAGCGATTCCCGGGACAGGGGCTCCTACGAGCAGTACTTC.